This T cell receptor (beta chain) derives from a study of T cells expressing NK-cell markers. For the study at large: It was sorted CD3+CD56-NKG2C+, CD3+CD56+NKG2C- and CD3+CD56+NKG2C+ T cells that provided the TCR beta repertoires. HCMV serostatus: seven of eight sequenced donors positive, one negative.

The CDR3 length is 14 residues. TCRdb re-called the 5' RACE reads and gives one entry per CDR3 protein, without DNA. The clone table shows approximately 170,000 distinct CDR3 sequences, with the ten largest holding 20% to 25%. The specimen sequenced was blood T cells: a sorted CD56 or NKG2C T cell subset, CD4+ or CD8+ T cells, or bulk PBMC T cells (not recorded which). This TCR derives from a man aged 18-70 years in good health. The chain has TRBV12-3 or TRBV12-4 and TRBJ1-3; the TRBD1 assignment by TCRdb is unverifiable without DNA. The CDR3 sequence: CASSFPVGGSTIYF.